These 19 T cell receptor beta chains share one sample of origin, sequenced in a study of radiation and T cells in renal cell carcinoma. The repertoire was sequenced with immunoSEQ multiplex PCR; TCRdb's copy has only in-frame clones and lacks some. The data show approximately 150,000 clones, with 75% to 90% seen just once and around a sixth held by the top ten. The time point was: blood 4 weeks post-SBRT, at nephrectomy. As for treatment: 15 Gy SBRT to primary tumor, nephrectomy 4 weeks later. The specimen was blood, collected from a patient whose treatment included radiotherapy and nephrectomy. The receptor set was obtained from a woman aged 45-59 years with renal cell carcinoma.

The CDR3: CASRGGRAQYF. DNA for the CDR3: TGTGCCAGCCGAGGAGGTCGGGCCCAGTACTTC. V and J are TRBV2 and TRBJ2-5; possibly TRBD2 for D (5 bases). The V gene lost 8 bases and the J gene lost 9 bases, with 13 bases spanning the gap. This CDR3 contains 11 residues. Germline CDR1 reads SNHLY; CDR2 reads FYNNEI.

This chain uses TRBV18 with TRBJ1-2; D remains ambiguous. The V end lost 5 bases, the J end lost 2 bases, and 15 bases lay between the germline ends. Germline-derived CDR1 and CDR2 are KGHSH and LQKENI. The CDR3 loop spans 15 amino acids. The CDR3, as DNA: TGTGCCAGCTCAAAACTGAATGAAGGAAACTATGGCTACACCTTC. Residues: CASSKLNEGNYGYTF.

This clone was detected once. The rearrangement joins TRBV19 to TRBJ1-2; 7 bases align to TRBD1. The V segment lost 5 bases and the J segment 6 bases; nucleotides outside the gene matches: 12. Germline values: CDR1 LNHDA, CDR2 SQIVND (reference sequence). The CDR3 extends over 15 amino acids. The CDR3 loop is CASSSRLAGGNGYTF. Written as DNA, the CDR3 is TGTGCCAGTAGTTCCCGACTGGCAGGGGGTAATGGCTACACCTTC.

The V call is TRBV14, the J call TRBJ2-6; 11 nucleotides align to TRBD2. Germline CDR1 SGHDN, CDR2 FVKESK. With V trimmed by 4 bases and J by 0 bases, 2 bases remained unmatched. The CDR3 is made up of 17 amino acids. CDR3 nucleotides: TGTGCCAGCAGCCCTAGCGGGAGGATCTCTGGGGCCAACGTCCTGACTTTC. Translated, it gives CASSPSGRISGANVLTF.

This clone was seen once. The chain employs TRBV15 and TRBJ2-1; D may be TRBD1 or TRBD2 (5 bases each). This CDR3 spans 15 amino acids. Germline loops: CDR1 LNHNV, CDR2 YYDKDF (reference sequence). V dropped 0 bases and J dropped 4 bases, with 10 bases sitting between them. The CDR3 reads CATSREGPRYNEQFF. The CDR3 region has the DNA TGTGCCACCAGCAGAGAGGGACCCCGATACAATGAGCAGTTCTTC.

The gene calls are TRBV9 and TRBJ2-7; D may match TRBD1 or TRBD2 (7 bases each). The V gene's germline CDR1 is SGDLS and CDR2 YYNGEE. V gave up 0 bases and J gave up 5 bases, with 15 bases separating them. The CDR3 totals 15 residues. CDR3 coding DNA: TGTGCCAGCAGCGTAGCGGCAGGGGGGGTGCACGAGCAGTACTTC. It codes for CASSVAAGGVHEQYF. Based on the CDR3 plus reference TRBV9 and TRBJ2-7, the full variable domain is DSGVTQTPKHLITATGQRVTLRCSPRSGDLSVYWYQQSLDQGLQFLIQYYNGEERAKGNILERFSAQQFPDLHSELNLSSLELGDSALYFCASSVAAGGVHEQYFGPGTRLTVT.

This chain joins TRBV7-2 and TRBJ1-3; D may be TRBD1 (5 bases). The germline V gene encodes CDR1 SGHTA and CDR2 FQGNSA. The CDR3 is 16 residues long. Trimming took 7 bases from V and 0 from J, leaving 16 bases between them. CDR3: CASTLVGPSSGNTIYF. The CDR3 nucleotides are TGTGCCAGCACCCTAGTGGGACCGAGCTCTGGAAACACCATATATTTT.

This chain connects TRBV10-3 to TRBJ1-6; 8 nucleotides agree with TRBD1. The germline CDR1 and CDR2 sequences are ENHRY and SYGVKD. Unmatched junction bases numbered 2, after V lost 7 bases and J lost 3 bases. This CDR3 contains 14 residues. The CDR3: CAINTGGYNSPLHF. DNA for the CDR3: TGTGCCATCAATACAGGGGGCTATAATTCACCCCTCCACTTT.

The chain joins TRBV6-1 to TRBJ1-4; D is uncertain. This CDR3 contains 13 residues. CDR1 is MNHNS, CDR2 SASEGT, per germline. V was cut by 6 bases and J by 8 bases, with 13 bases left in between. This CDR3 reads CASRGTADEKLFF. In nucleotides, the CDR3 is TGTGCCAGCAGGGGTACGGCGGACGAAAAACTGTTTTTT.

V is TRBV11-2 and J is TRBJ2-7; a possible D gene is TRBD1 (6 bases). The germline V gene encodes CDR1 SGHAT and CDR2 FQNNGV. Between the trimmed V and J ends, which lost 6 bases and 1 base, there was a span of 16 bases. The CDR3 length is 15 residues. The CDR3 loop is CASSLGAGFSYEQYF. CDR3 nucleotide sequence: TGTGCCAGCAGTTTGGGGGCGGGCTTTTCCTACGAGCAGTACTTC.

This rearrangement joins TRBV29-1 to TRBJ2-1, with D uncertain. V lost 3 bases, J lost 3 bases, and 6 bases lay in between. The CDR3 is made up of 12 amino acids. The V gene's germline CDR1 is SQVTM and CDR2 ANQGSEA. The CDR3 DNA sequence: TGCAGCGTTGACGGGCACTACAATGAGCAGTTCTTC. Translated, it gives CSVDGHYNEQFF.

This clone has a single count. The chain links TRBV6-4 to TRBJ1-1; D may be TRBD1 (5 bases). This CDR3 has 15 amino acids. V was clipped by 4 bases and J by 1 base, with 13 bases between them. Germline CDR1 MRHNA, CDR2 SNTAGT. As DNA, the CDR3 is TGTGCCAGCAGTGCCAGGGCCGGGGGGAACACTGAAGCTTTCTTT. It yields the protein CASSARAGGNTEAFF.

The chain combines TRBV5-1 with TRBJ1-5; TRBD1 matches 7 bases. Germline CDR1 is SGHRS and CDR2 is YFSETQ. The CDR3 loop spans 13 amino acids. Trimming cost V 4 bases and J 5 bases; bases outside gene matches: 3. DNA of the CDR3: TGCGCCAGCAGCCCGGGACAGCATCAGCCCCAGCATTTT. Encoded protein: CASSPGQHQPQHF.

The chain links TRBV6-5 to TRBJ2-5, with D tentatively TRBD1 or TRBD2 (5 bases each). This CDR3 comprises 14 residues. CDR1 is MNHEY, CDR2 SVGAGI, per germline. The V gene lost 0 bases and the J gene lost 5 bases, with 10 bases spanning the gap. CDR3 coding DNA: TGTGCCAGCAGTTACTCCTGGGACCGGGAGACCCAGTACTTC. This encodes CASSYSWDRETQYF.

The CDR3 DNA reads as TGTGCCAGCAGTTACGACGCCCAGATTCCGTCCTACGAGCAGTACTTC. This gives the protein CASSYDAQIPSYEQYF. V gene TRBV6-6 combines with J gene TRBJ2-7; no definite D call. V dropped 2 bases and J dropped 1 base, with 15 bases sitting between them. Germline V gene lookup returns CDR1 MNHNY and CDR2 SVGAGI (reference sequence). The length of the CDR3 is 16 residues.

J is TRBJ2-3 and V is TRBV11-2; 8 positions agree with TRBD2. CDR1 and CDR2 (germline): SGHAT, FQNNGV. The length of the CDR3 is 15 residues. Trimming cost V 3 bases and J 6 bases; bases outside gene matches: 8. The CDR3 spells CASSFHAGGGDTQYF. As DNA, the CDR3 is TGTGCCAGCAGCTTTCACGCGGGGGGCGGGGATACGCAGTATTTT.

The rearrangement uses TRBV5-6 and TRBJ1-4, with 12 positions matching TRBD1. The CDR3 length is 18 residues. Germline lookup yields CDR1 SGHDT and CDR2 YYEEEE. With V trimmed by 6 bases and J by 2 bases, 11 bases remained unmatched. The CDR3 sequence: CASITRPGQGATNEKLFF. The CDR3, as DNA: TGTGCCAGCATAACAAGGCCGGGACAGGGGGCGACTAATGAAAAACTGTTTTTT. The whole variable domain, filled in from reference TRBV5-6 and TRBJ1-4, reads DAGVTQSPTHLIKTRGQQVTLRCSPKSGHDTVSWYQQALGQGPQFIFQYYEEEERQRGNFPDRFSGHQFPNYSSELNVNALLLGDSALYLCASITRPGQGATNEKLFFGSGTQLSVL.

The CDR3 loop reads CASTLSTTAGDTQYF. CDR3 DNA: TGCGCCAGCACCCTAAGTACAACCGCAGGAGATACGCAGTATTTT. This chain links TRBV10-1 with TRBJ2-3; D gene uncertain. Germline values: CDR1 WNHNN, CDR2 SYGVQD (reference sequence). CDR3 length equals 15 residues. The V gene lost 7 bases and the J gene lost 5 bases, with 19 bases spanning the gap.

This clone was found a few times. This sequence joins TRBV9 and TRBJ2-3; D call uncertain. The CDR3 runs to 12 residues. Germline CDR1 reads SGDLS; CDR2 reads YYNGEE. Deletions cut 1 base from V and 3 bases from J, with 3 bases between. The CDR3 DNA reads TGTGCCAGCAGCGTATATACAGATACGCAGTATTTT. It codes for CASSVYTDTQYF. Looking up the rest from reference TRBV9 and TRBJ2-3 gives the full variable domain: DSGVTQTPKHLITATGQRVTLRCSPRSGDLSVYWYQQSLDQGLQFLIQYYNGEERAKGNILERFSAQQFPDLHSELNLSSLELGDSALYFCASSVYTDTQYFGPGTRLTVL.